This T cell receptor (beta chain) was sequenced during a study of technical replicates of blood from several donors. Some clones are missing from TCRdb's copy, which holds only in-frame ones; the method was immunoSEQ multiplex PCR. The table has around 81,000 clones, roughly four fifths seen once. This clone has a handful of counts. The origin of this receptor is a human donor in good health. Some clones in this sample may be carry-over from other donors' samples. The source material was PBMCs.

The CDR3: CASSLERGGEQFF. CDR3 in DNA: TGTGCCAGCAGCTTAGAGAGAGGTGGTGAGCAGTTCTTC. The chain carries TRBV7-9 and TRBJ2-1; no clear D. The V gene lost 1 base and the J gene lost 9 bases, with 10 bases spanning the gap. Germline V gene data show CDR1 as SEHNR and CDR2 as FQNEAQ (reference sequence). The CDR3 has 13 residues.